The 29 T cell receptor beta chains listed next were all sequenced from one sample in a study of blood T cell repertoires in COVID-19. Method: immunoSEQ multiplex PCR; TCRdb's copy keeps in-frame clones and lacks some. The sample consists of about 120,000 clones, around 90% of them appearing once. Sequencing input: peripheral blood. These receptors were taken from an older woman with COVID-19, enrolled during active disease.

The rearrangement uses TRBV4-3 and TRBJ2-2; a possible D gene is TRBD2 (5 bases). The CDR3 length is 15 residues. Germline V gene sequence: CDR1 LGHNA, CDR2 YSLEER. V was clipped by 0 bases and J by 8 bases, with 13 bases between them. For the CDR3, the DNA is TGCGCCAGCAGCCAAGATTCGAGGGCTGGTGGGGAGCTGTTTTTT. This gives the protein CASSQDSRAGGELFF.

V gene TRBV30 combines with J gene TRBJ1-2, with 7 bases fitting TRBD1. V lost 0 bases, J lost 4 bases, and 2 bases stayed unmatched. The CDR3 runs to 13 residues. The germline V gene has CDR1 GTSNPN and CDR2 SVGIG (reference sequence). CDR3 amino acids: CAWSVQGRYGYTF. The CDR3 DNA follows: TGTGCCTGGAGTGTACAGGGGCGCTATGGCTACACCTTC.

The J gene is TRBJ1-1, the V gene TRBV27, with D maybe TRBD1 (5 bases). The CDR3 extends over 15 amino acids. Germline CDR1 is MNHEY and CDR2 is SMNVEV (reference sequence). The V end lost 6 bases, the J end lost 3 bases, and 17 bases lay between the germline ends. The CDR3 DNA sequence: TGTGCCAGCAGGGGGGGACCGGCTTGGGACACTGAAGCTTTCTTT. This sequence encodes CASRGGPAWDTEAFF.

The chain uses TRBV6-2 or TRBV6-3 and TRBJ2-2, with D uncertain. V lost 4 bases, J lost 8 bases, and 14 bases lay in between. The CDR3 loop spans 14 amino acids. Germline V CDR1 and CDR2: MNHEY, SVGEGT. This chain's CDR3 is CASSLRSRRGELFF. The CDR3, as DNA: TGTGCCAGCAGTTTGAGGTCCAGAAGAGGGGAGCTGTTTTTT.

The CDR3 region is CASSKGRTAEYEQYF. In DNA form, the CDR3 reads TGTGCCAGCAGCAAAGGTAGGACAGCAGAGTACGAGCAGTACTTC. V gene TRBV21-1 combines with J gene TRBJ2-7; TRBD1 is the table's D call and was not checked against the DNA. TRBV21-1 is given as a pseudogene. This CDR3 is 15 amino acids long.

As DNA, the CDR3 is TGTGCCAGCAGCGCCTGGAGGGCTAATGAAAAACTGTTTTTT. The encoded protein is CASSAWRANEKLFF. The rearrangement joins TRBV2 to TRBJ1-4; D gene uncertain. CDR3 length: 14 residues. V lost 6 bases and J lost 3, with 11 bases in between. Looked up from germline, CDR1 is SNHLY and CDR2 is FYNNEI.

This clone was seen a handful of times. This sequence joins TRBV18 and TRBJ2-3; 12 bases are a match to TRBD1. This CDR3 contains 14 residues. In germline, CDR1 is KGHSH, CDR2 LQKENI. Unmatched junction bases numbered 3, after V lost 3 bases and J lost 8 bases. In nucleotides, the CDR3 is TGTGCCAGCTCACCGGGACAGGGGGCTGGTACGCAGTATTTT. As protein: CASSPGQGAGTQYF.

The chain uses TRBV19 and TRBJ2-6, with 7 bases lining up with TRBD2. There are 14 residues in the CDR3. Germline assignment: CDR1 LNHDA and CDR2 SQIVND (reference sequence). Trimming at V came to 11 bases and at J to 2 bases, leaving 6 bases not matched to a gene. CDR3 residues: CAAGGMAGANVLTF. CDR3 coding DNA: TGTGCCGCCGGGGGGATGGCTGGGGCCAACGTCCTGACTTTC.

This chain links TRBV4-2 with TRBJ2-7; 7 nucleotides agree with TRBD1. Germline V gene sequence: CDR1 LGHNA, CDR2 YNFKEQ. The CDR3 runs to 14 residues. V was clipped by 2 bases and J by 4 bases; unmatched bases: 5. The CDR3 sequence: CASSQRQGVYEQYF. CDR3 in DNA: TGTGCCAGCAGCCAAAGGCAGGGGGTGTACGAGCAGTACTTC.

The chain combines TRBV29-1 with TRBJ1-1; D is ambiguous. Germline lookup yields CDR1 SQVTM and CDR2 ANQGSEA. The CDR3 contains 12 residues. Trimming removed 5 bases from V and 0 bases from J, with 7 bases in between. The DNA of the CDR3 is TGCAGCGTTCAGGAGGTGAACACTGAAGCTTTCTTT. Translation: CSVQEVNTEAFF.

V is TRBV13 and J is TRBJ1-1, with D unresolved. CDR1 and CDR2 (germline): PRHDT, FYEKMQ (reference sequence). Deletions cut 0 bases from V and 6 bases from J, with 5 bases between. This CDR3 is built from 12 residues. DNA of the CDR3: TGTGCCAGCAGCTTAGGGACTTCTGAAGCTTTCTTT. Translating gives CASSLGTSEAFF.

The chain employs TRBV5-8 and TRBJ1-1; D gene uncertain. Germline V gene lookup returns CDR1 SGHTS and CDR2 YDEGEE. The CDR3 totals 15 residues. V shed 4 bases and J shed 3 bases, with 16 bases lying between them. CDR3 residues: CASSPFSRRDTEAFF. The CDR3 region has the DNA TGTGCCAGCAGCCCCTTCAGTAGGCGGGACACTGAAGCTTTCTTT.

The J gene is TRBJ2-3, the V gene TRBV5-1; 7 nucleotides line up with TRBD2. The CDR3 covers 14 residues. J lost 4 bases, V lost 3 bases, and 5 bases had no gene match. Germline V CDR1 and CDR2: SGHRS, YFSETQ. The CDR3 nucleotides are TGCGCCAGCAGCTCAGGACTAGTCGCAGATACGCAGTATTTT. Its protein product is CASSSGLVADTQYF.

V is TRBV7-9 and J is TRBJ2-1, with 9 bases aligning to TRBD2. The V gene's germline CDR1 is SEHNR and CDR2 FQNEAQ (reference sequence). The junction had 14 bases not matched to a gene; V was cut back by 5 bases and J by 0 bases. CDR3 size: 19 residues. DNA of the CDR3: TGTGCCAGCAGCCGGATGGTGAGCGGGGGGTTCAGCTCCTACAATGAGCAGTTCTTC. Its translation is CASSRMVSGGFSSYNEQFF.

V usage is TRBV15 and J usage is TRBJ2-3, with 8 nucleotides matching TRBD2. CDR1 and CDR2 (germline): LNHNV, YYDKDF (reference sequence). After removal of 5 bases from V and 7 bases from J, the junction contained 11 bases not matched to a gene. This CDR3 is 15 amino acids long. The CDR3 loop reads CATSPGGGLGNTQYF. DNA of the CDR3: TGTGCCACCAGCCCCGGGGGGGGGCTAGGAAATACGCAGTATTTT. Based on the CDR3 plus reference TRBV15 and TRBJ2-3, the full variable domain is DAMVIQNPRYQVTQFGKPVTLSCSQTLNHNVMYWYQQKSSQAPKLLFHYYDKDFNNEADTPDNFQSRRPNTSFCFLDIRSPGLGDTAMYLCATSPGGGLGNTQYFGPGTRLTVL.

The chain is built from TRBV30 and TRBJ2-5; 7 bases are shared with TRBD2. Germline-derived CDR1 and CDR2 are GTSNPN and SVGIG (reference sequence). The ends lost 4 bases at V and 4 bases at J; junction bases unmatched: 18. The CDR3 loop spans 17 amino acids. In DNA, the CDR3 is TGTGCCTGGATGGGAGGGGACTCAGACAAACCCATAGAGACCCAGTACTTC. Translating it yields CAWMGGDSDKPIETQYF.

V and J are TRBV6-6 and TRBJ1-5, with 8 bases lining up with TRBD1. Germline CDR1 and CDR2: MNHNY and SVGAGI (reference sequence). The CDR3 consists of 12 residues. The J segment lost 5 bases and the V segment lost 10 bases, leaving 4 bases of the junction unmatched. The CDR3 DNA reads as TGTGCCACCGGACAGGGCGATCAGCCCCAGCATTTT. This codes for CATGQGDQPQHF.

The chain couples TRBV6-6 to TRBJ1-4, with 7 bases identical to TRBD1. Germline V gene lookup returns CDR1 MNHNY and CDR2 SVGAGI (reference sequence). CDR3 size: 14 residues. J gave up 7 bases and V 2 bases, and 4 bases lay outside the gene matches. CDR3 sequence (DNA): TGTGCCAGCAGTTACCGGGGACAGATTGAAAAACTGTTTTTT. Residues: CASSYRGQIEKLFF.

This clone was counted a single time. The gene calls are TRBV10-3 and TRBJ1-1; 7 bases agree with TRBD1. The germline CDR1 and CDR2 sequences are ENHRY and SYGVKD. This CDR3 is 16 amino acids long. V was clipped by 0 bases and J by 0 bases; unmatched bases: 4. CDR3 nucleotide sequence: TGTGCCATCAGTGAGTCGGGACAGTTCATGAACACTGAAGCTTTCTTT. Its protein product is CAISESGQFMNTEAFF.

The chain uses TRBV12-3 or TRBV12-4 and TRBJ2-1; D call uncertain. V lost 6 bases to trimming and J lost 7 bases, with 10 bases between them. CDR3 length: 12 amino acids. Here the CDR3 reads CASSYTLNEQFF. The CDR3 DNA is TGTGCCAGCAGCTATACCCTTAATGAGCAGTTCTTC.

The V gene is TRBV7-9, the J gene TRBJ1-4; D not resolved. CDR3 size: 14 residues. Looked up from germline, CDR1 is SEHNR and CDR2 is FQNEAQ (reference sequence). The germline V and J ends were trimmed by 4 bases and 0 bases, with 6 bases remaining between them. CDR3: CASSYGTTNEKLFF. For the CDR3, the DNA is TGTGCCAGCAGCTACGGGACAACTAATGAAAAACTGTTTTTT. Filled out from reference TRBV7-9 and TRBJ1-4, the complete variable domain reads DTGVSQNPRHKITKRGQNVTFRCDPISEHNRLYWYRQTLGQGPEFLTYFQNEAQLEKSRLLSDRFSAERPKGSFSTLEIQRTEQGDSAMYLCASSYGTTNEKLFFGSGTQLSVL.

V and J are TRBV6-5 and TRBJ1-1; D gene uncertain. Trimming left V 2 bases short and J 0 bases short, with 10 bases between. CDR1 is MNHEY and CDR2 is SVGAGI in the germline V gene. This CDR3 spans 15 amino acids. CDR3 sequence reads: CASSYNGRMNTEAFF. The DNA of the CDR3 is TGTGCCAGCAGTTACAACGGGAGAATGAACACTGAAGCTTTCTTT.

In its sample, this clone was seen once. J is TRBJ2-5 and V is TRBV6-2 or TRBV6-3; the D is unclear. The CDR3 has 13 residues. CDR1 and CDR2 from the germline V gene are MNHEY and SVGEGT. V lost 6 bases and J 5 bases, leaving 13 bases between the germline ends. The CDR3 DNA reads as TGTGCCAGCAGCCCCGTGGTCGGGGAGACCCAGTACTTC. This codes for CASSPVVGETQYF.

This sequence joins TRBV21-1 and TRBJ2-7; TRBD2 is the table's D call, not checked against the DNA. TRBV21-1 constitutes a pseudogene. The CDR3 extends over 14 amino acids. CDR3 residues: CATPERGKENEQYF. Here the CDR3 DNA reads TGTGCCACCCCCGAGCGGGGGAAGGAGAACGAGCAGTACTTC.

The chain uses TRBV7-9 and TRBJ1-2; 10 positions match TRBD1. Germline V lookup: CDR1 SEHNR, CDR2 FQNEAQ (reference sequence). The CDR3 runs to 15 residues. With 5 bases clipped from V and 0 bases from J, the junction kept 3 bases outside the gene matches. CDR3 amino acids: CASSPGTGANYGYTF. CDR3 sequence (DNA): TGTGCCAGCAGCCCCGGGACAGGGGCTAACTATGGCTACACCTTC.

The rearrangement joins TRBV14 to TRBJ2-5; D not resolved. CDR3 length equals 13 residues. Germline values: CDR1 SGHDN, CDR2 FVKESK. V was cut by 4 bases and J by 1 base, with 7 bases left in between. This CDR3 is CASSRGIQETQYF. DNA of the CDR3: TGTGCCAGCAGCCGCGGAATCCAAGAGACCCAGTACTTC.

The rearrangement joins TRBV2 to TRBJ1-1; the D gene is possibly TRBD1 (6 bases). Trimming cost V 3 bases and J 6 bases, with 14 bases left between them. Germline V gives CDR1 SNHLY, CDR2 FYNNEI. CDR3 length equals 14 residues. The CDR3 DNA reads TGTGCCAGCAGTGATGGGAGGGAGGGGGCTGAAGCTTTCTTT. Encoded protein: CASSDGREGAEAFF.

CDR3: CASSQVPTGGNTIYF. CDR3 in DNA: TGTGCCAGCAGCCAAGTCCCGACAGGGGGAAACACCATATATTTT. The chain employs TRBV3-1 (or the pseudogene TRBV3-2) and TRBJ1-3; 7 bases are shared with TRBD1. Germline-derived CDR1 and CDR2 are LGHDT and YNNKEL (reference sequence). V trimming: 1 base; J trimming: 4 bases; junction bases outside the gene matches: 4. The length of the CDR3 is 15 residues.

The chain has TRBV11-1 and TRBJ2-3; D call uncertain. The germline gives CDR1 SGHAT, CDR2 FQDESV (reference sequence). V lost 2 bases and J lost 2, with 11 bases in between. This CDR3 is built from 15 residues. DNA of the CDR3: TGTGCCAGCAGCTTAATTCCCAGGATCACAGATACGCAGTATTTT. Protein sequence: CASSLIPRITDTQYF. Full variable domain (missing parts from reference TRBV11-1 and TRBJ2-3): EAEVAQSPRYKITEKSQAVAFWCDPISGHATLYWYRQILGQGPELLVQFQDESVVDDSQLPKDRFSAERLKGVDSTLKIQPAELGDSAMYLCASSLIPRITDTQYFGPGTRLTVL.